The present entry profiles one T cell receptor beta chain with its context. The diagnosis was founded upon clinical symptoms, serum thyroxine, TRAb, thyroid ultrasound and orbital computed tomography. The sample is drawn from a study of Graves' ophthalmopathy and Graves' hyperthyroidism. RNA transcripts yielded amplified TCR beta CDR3 regions. The first-round RT-PCR employed HTBI primers together with the Qiagen OneStep RT-PCR kit. A multiplex PCR was then performed as the second round. TCRdb re-analysed the multiplex PCR reads in MiXCR, keeping a single row per CDR3 protein. The repertoire holds roughly 220,000 distinct CDR3 sequences, with around 50% as singletons. Germline loops: CDR1 ENHRY, CDR2 SYGVKD. Trimming pared 6 bases from V and 0 bases from J, leaving 20 bases between. The CDR3 contains 17 residues.

Specimen: peripheral blood. The sequence was collected from an adult man with Graves' ophthalmopathy. The genes are TRBV10-3 and TRBJ1-1; no clear D. CDR3 sequence: CAIRPRVRKTMNTEAFF. The CDR3 DNA is TGTGCCATCAGACCCCGGGTCCGCAAAACCATGAACACTGAAGCTTTCTTT.